The 32 T cell receptor beta chains below all came from one sample that was sequenced in a study of T cells after yellow fever vaccination. TCRdb recomputed calls from the 5' RACE reads with MiXCR, one row per CDR3 protein. The sample consists of about 430,000 distinct CDR3 sequences, over 15% of them appearing once. This specimen was PBMCs, taken before the yellow fever booster vaccination. The source is a man between 18 and 35 years old who received the YFV17D yellow fever vaccine.

In this sample, this clonotype turned up a few times. The chain links TRBV5-1 to TRBJ1-1; 8 bases line up with TRBD1. The germline V gene encodes CDR1 SGHRS and CDR2 YFSETQ. The J segment lost 0 bases and the V segment lost 4 bases, leaving 14 bases of the junction unmatched. CDR3 size: 18 residues. In DNA form, the CDR3 reads TGCGCCAGCAGCCGCCCCAGGACAGGGAACTTTATGAACACTGAAGCTTTCTTT. It yields the protein CASSRPRTGNFMNTEAFF.

The genes are TRBV29-1 and TRBJ2-7; a weak D match, TRBD1 (5 bases). In germline, CDR1 is SQVTM, CDR2 ANQGSEA. This CDR3 has 13 residues. Trimming removed 4 bases at V and 2 bases at J, with 12 bases between. The CDR3 nucleotides read TGCAGCGTTGGGGCAGGGAACACCTACGAGCAGTACTTC. Residues: CSVGAGNTYEQYF.

The gene calls are TRBV29-1 and TRBJ2-2, with 9 positions matching TRBD1. Germline V lookup: CDR1 SQVTM, CDR2 ANQGSEA. The CDR3 runs to 18 residues. J gave up 4 bases and V 2 bases, and 14 bases lay outside the gene matches. This chain's CDR3 is CSVEILREGQGPTGELFF. As DNA, the CDR3 is TGCAGCGTTGAAATCTTGCGCGAGGGACAGGGTCCCACCGGGGAGCTGTTTTTT.

The rearrangement joins TRBV10-3 to TRBJ1-2; TRBD1 agrees at 7 bases. The CDR3 has 12 residues. CDR1 is ENHRY and CDR2 is SYGVKD in the germline V gene. V shed 6 bases, J shed 4 bases, and the junction held 2 bases outside the gene matches. The CDR3 loop is CAIRSGGYGYTF. DNA of the CDR3: TGTGCCATCAGGTCAGGGGGCTATGGCTACACCTTC.

This clonotype came up a few times. V is TRBV7-2 and J is TRBJ2-5; D remains ambiguous. The CDR3 length is 13 residues. Germline lookup yields CDR1 SGHTA and CDR2 FQGNSA. V shed 1 base and J shed 6 bases, with 9 bases lying between them. The CDR3, as DNA: TGTGCCAGCAGCTTAGAGGTTGGGCAGACCCAGTACTTC. It codes for CASSLEVGQTQYF.

This clonotype was observed a handful of times. The chain employs TRBV7-2 and TRBJ2-5, with a possible D match to TRBD2 (6 bases). This CDR3 has 14 residues. From germline, CDR1 is SGHTA and CDR2 FQGNSA. The ends were cut back, 2 bases at V and 8 bases at J, with 15 bases in the middle. CDR3 in amino acids: CASSLKGTAGTQYF. The CDR3 nucleotides read TGTGCCAGCAGCTTAAAAGGAACCGCGGGAACCCAGTACTTC.

This clonotype was seen a single time. Written as DNA, the CDR3 is TGTGCCAGCAGTTATGGAGGGCCAAACACCATATATTTT. This encodes CASSYGGPNTIYF. The J gene is TRBJ1-3, the V gene TRBV6-2 or TRBV6-3; D gene uncertain. Trimming cost V 3 bases and J 6 bases, with 9 bases left between them. This CDR3 is built from 13 residues. Germline CDR1 and CDR2: MNHEY and SVGEGT.

This clonotype was observed a few times. The chain has TRBV7-9 and TRBJ2-7; TRBD1 matches 7 bases. This CDR3 is built from 13 residues. The germline gives CDR1 SEHNR, CDR2 FQNEAQ (reference sequence). With 5 bases clipped from V and 8 bases from J, the junction kept 9 bases outside the gene matches. The CDR3 spells CASSTRQGDQQYV. In nucleotides, the CDR3 is TGTGCCAGCAGCACGAGACAGGGTGATCAGCAGTACGTC.

The chain couples TRBV5-1 to TRBJ1-6; tentatively, D is TRBD1 (6 bases). Trimming cost V 4 bases and J 7 bases, with 18 bases left between them. The CDR3 runs to 16 residues. CDR1 is SGHRS and CDR2 is YFSETQ in the germline V gene. The CDR3 reads CASSPDQGTWNSPLHF. CDR3 nucleotides: TGCGCCAGCAGCCCAGACCAGGGGACATGGAATTCACCCCTCCACTTT.

The rearrangement links TRBV29-1 to TRBJ2-5; D is unclear. The germline gives CDR1 SQVTM, CDR2 ANQGSEA. With 3 bases removed from V and 10 bases from J, the gap between germline ends came to 15 bases. The CDR3 sequence is 12 residues long. CDR3 sequence: CSVDWYKEGQYF. CDR3 in DNA: TGCAGCGTTGACTGGTATAAGGAAGGCCAGTACTTC. Variable domain in full (rest from reference TRBV29-1 and TRBJ2-5): SAVISQKPSRDICQRGTSLTIQCQVDSQVTMMFWYRQQPGQSLTLIATANQGSEATYESGFVIDKFPISRPNLTFSTLTVSNMSPEDSSIYLCSVDWYKEGQYFGPGTRLLVL.

In this sample, this clonotype turned up a few times. The genes are TRBV28 and TRBJ2-7; D gene ambiguous. The V end was cut by 10 bases, the J end by 3 bases, with 1 base between. Germline lookup yields CDR1 MDHEN and CDR2 SYDVKM. The CDR3 extends over 8 amino acids. The CDR3 region is CANYEQYV. In nucleotides, the CDR3 is TGTGCCAACTACGAGCAGTACGTC.

V usage is TRBV20-1 and J usage is TRBJ2-1; 9 bases align to TRBD2. V lost 6 bases to trimming and J lost 2 bases; unmatched junction nucleotides: 8. From germline, CDR1 is DFQATT and CDR2 SNEGSKA (reference sequence). This CDR3 has 15 residues. The CDR3 nucleotides are TGCAGTGCATGGAGCGGGGGGTCCCCCTACAATGAGCAGTTCTTC. The encoded protein is CSAWSGGSPYNEQFF.

A few counts support this clonotype. J is TRBJ2-5 and V is TRBV7-2; the D call may be TRBD1 or TRBD2 (5 bases each). The V gene lost 5 bases and the J gene lost 5 bases, with 15 bases spanning the gap. Germline CDR1 and CDR2: SGHTA and FQGNSA. The CDR3 has 14 residues. CDR3 region: CASSGRRGVETQYF. CDR3 coding DNA: TGTGCCAGCAGCGGACGAAGAGGGGTGGAGACCCAGTACTTC.

The V call is TRBV7-9, the J call TRBJ1-6, with D perhaps matching TRBD1 (6 bases). This CDR3 has 13 amino acids. The germline CDR1 and CDR2 sequences are SEHNR and FQNEAQ (reference sequence). V gave up 0 bases and J gave up 15 bases, with 12 bases separating them. The CDR3 DNA reads as TGTGCCAGCAGCTTAGCCCGAGGGGGACTCCTCCACTTT. Protein product: CASSLARGGLLHF.

In its sample, this clonotype was seen a few times. The chain joins TRBV12-3 or TRBV12-4 to TRBJ1-2; D gene ambiguous. The CDR3 covers 13 residues. Between the trimmed V and J ends, which lost 4 bases and 8 bases, there was a span of 14 bases. CDR3: CASSSGPPEGYTF. The CDR3 nucleotides read TGTGCCAGCAGTTCCGGGCCCCCGGAGGGCTACACCTTC.

This clonotype was detected a few times. This chain joins TRBV29-1 and TRBJ1-1; D not resolved. Germline CDR1 and CDR2: SQVTM and ANQGSEA. The CDR3 totals 11 residues. The V gene lost 7 bases and the J gene lost 6 bases, with 12 bases spanning the gap. In DNA, the CDR3 is TGCAGCGCCGAATCTCGGGCTGAAGCTTTCTTT. Protein: CSAESRAEAFF.

Here the CDR3 DNA reads TGTGCCAGCTCGCCTATGGACGGCTATGGCTACACCTTC. It specifies CASSPMDGYGYTF. The chain links TRBV18 to TRBJ1-2; D is undetermined. V lost 6 bases and J 4 bases, leaving 12 bases between the germline ends. CDR3 length: 13 amino acids. Germline V gene data show CDR1 as KGHSH and CDR2 as LQKENI.

In its sample, this clonotype was seen a few times. The gene calls are TRBV18 and TRBJ2-4, with 7 bases fitting TRBD1. The CDR3 contains 14 residues. V lost 6 bases and J lost 4; bases outside the gene matches: 6. Germline-derived CDR1 and CDR2 are KGHSH and LQKENI. CDR3 protein: CASSFDREKNIQYF. Written as DNA, the CDR3 is TGTGCCAGCTCTTTCGACAGGGAAAAAAACATTCAGTACTTC.

This clonotype was seen many times. The chain joins TRBV29-1 to TRBJ2-1; D possibly corresponds to TRBD2 (7 bases). Germline CDR1 and CDR2: SQVTM and ANQGSEA. The germline V and J ends were trimmed by 5 bases and 7 bases, with 15 bases remaining between them. The CDR3 has 13 residues. CDR3 loop: CSVWGGHGNEQFF. CDR3 nucleotide sequence: TGCAGCGTTTGGGGGGGCCACGGGAATGAGCAGTTCTTC.

The chain has TRBV20-1 and TRBJ1-1, with a possible D match to TRBD1 (5 bases). The CDR3 spans 15 residues. V lost 3 bases to trimming and J lost 0 bases, with 14 bases between them. Germline V gene lookup returns CDR1 DFQATT and CDR2 SNEGSKA (reference sequence). This CDR3 reads CSARGPQAVNTEAFF. In DNA form, the CDR3 reads TGCAGTGCTAGGGGTCCACAGGCAGTGAACACTGAAGCTTTCTTT.

This clonotype was recorded at least ten times. J is TRBJ1-4 and V is TRBV7-2; TRBD1 is a possible D gene (6 bases). CDR1 and CDR2 from the germline V gene are SGHTA and FQGNSA. The CDR3 length is 15 residues. The ends were cut back, 1 base at V and 6 bases at J, with 12 bases in the middle. The CDR3 DNA reads as TGTGCCAGCAGCTTAGTGGGGGCAGGTTATGAAAAACTGTTTTTT. This codes for CASSLVGAGYEKLFF.

The rearrangement joins TRBV10-2 to TRBJ2-7, with D hard to call. This CDR3 is built from 13 residues. Between the trimmed V and J ends, which lost 6 bases and 6 bases, there was a span of 15 bases. Germline values: CDR1 WSHSY, CDR2 SAAADI. The CDR3 region is CASSPSVVSEQYV. CDR3 DNA sequence: TGCGCCAGCAGCCCTTCCGTCGTGAGCGAGCAGTACGTC.

This sequence joins TRBV5-5 and TRBJ1-5; D gene uncertain. The V and J ends lost 2 bases and 9 bases respectively, with 9 bases between them. The CDR3 has 12 residues. Germline lookup yields CDR1 SGHKS and CDR2 YYEKEE (reference sequence). CDR3 protein: CASSFLSGPQHF. CDR3 bases: TGTGCCAGCAGCTTCCTCTCTGGGCCCCAGCATTTT. The full variable domain, with the rest looked up from reference TRBV5-5 and TRBJ1-5, is DAGVTQSPTHLIKTRGQQVTLRCSPISGHKSVSWYQQVLGQGPQFIFQYYEKEERGRGNFPDRFSARQFPNYSSELNVNALLLGDSALYLCASSFLSGPQHFGDGTRLSIL.

This clonotype was seen only a few times. This chain links TRBV7-3 with TRBJ2-5; D tentatively fits TRBD1 or TRBD2 (6 bases each). The germline V gene has CDR1 SGHTA and CDR2 FQGTGA. The CDR3 has 13 amino acids. Trimming pared 6 bases from V and 4 bases from J, leaving 12 bases between. The CDR3 protein is CASSTGGAETQYF. CDR3 bases: TGTGCCAGCAGTACCGGGGGCGCAGAGACCCAGTACTTC.

The gene calls are TRBV24-1 and TRBJ2-3; no definite D call. The ends were cut back, 5 bases at V and 6 bases at J, with 5 bases in the middle. Germline values: CDR1 KGHDR, CDR2 SFDVKD. This CDR3 comprises 11 residues. The CDR3, as DNA: TGTGCCACCAGTGGTTGGGATACGCAGTATTTT. The encoded protein is CATSGWDTQYF.

This clonotype has a handful of counts. V is TRBV28 and J is TRBJ1-5; D may be TRBD1 (6 bases). Trimming stripped 4 bases from V and 2 bases from J, with 9 bases between. This CDR3 is 14 amino acids long. Germline V gene lookup returns CDR1 MDHEN and CDR2 SYDVKM. The CDR3 loop reads CASSSGAGNQPQHF. The CDR3 nucleotides are TGTGCCAGCAGTTCAGGGGCTGGCAATCAGCCCCAGCATTTT. Full variable domain (remainder filled in from reference TRBV28 and TRBJ1-5): DVKVTQSSRYLVKRTGEKVFLECVQDMDHENMFWYRQDPGLGLRLIYFSYDVKMKEKGDIPEGYSVSREKKERFSLILESASTNQTSMYLCASSSGAGNQPQHFGDGTRLSIL.

This clonotype was seen ten or more times. The chain links TRBV5-1 to TRBJ2-7; TRBD1 agrees at 9 bases. The CDR3 extends over 16 amino acids. V dropped 0 bases and J dropped 3; count of bases not matched to a gene: 7. CDR1 is SGHRS, CDR2 YFSETQ, per germline. The CDR3 reads CASSLVQTGGNYEQYF. In DNA form, the CDR3 reads TGCGCCAGCAGCTTGGTTCAGACAGGGGGAAACTACGAGCAGTACTTC.

This clonotype has just a few counts. This chain connects TRBV11-2 to TRBJ1-2, with a weak D call TRBD1 (5 bases). This CDR3 has 14 residues. The germline V and J ends were trimmed by 4 bases and 3 bases, with 12 bases remaining between them. Germline lookup yields CDR1 SGHAT and CDR2 FQNNGV. CDR3 in amino acids: CASSYSSRDYGYTF. The CDR3 nucleotides read TGTGCCAGCAGCTATTCCAGCAGGGACTATGGCTACACCTTC.

V is TRBV20-1 and J is TRBJ1-1, with D possibly TRBD1 on 5 matching bases. V was clipped by 6 bases and J by 5 bases, with 22 bases between them. This CDR3 contains 15 residues. Germline-derived CDR1 and CDR2 are DFQATT and SNEGSKA (reference sequence). The CDR3 loop reads CSAPRVGARKTEAFF. The CDR3 bases are TGCAGTGCCCCGCGCGTCGGGGCGCGGAAGACTGAAGCTTTCTTT.

This clonotype was counted ten times or more. The rearrangement uses TRBV20-1 and TRBJ2-1; TRBD1 matches 8 bases. The trim removed 3 bases at V and 2 bases at J, leaving 9 bases unmatched. Germline V gives CDR1 DFQATT, CDR2 SNEGSKA (reference sequence). The CDR3 runs to 16 residues. The CDR3 sequence is CSARGTGQVAYNEQFF. In DNA, the CDR3 is TGCAGTGCTAGGGGGACGGGACAGGTGGCCTACAATGAGCAGTTCTTC.

The V and J genes are TRBV18 and TRBJ1-4; tentatively, D is TRBD1 (5 bases). Per germline, CDR1 KGHSH and CDR2 LQKENI. The V and J ends lost 6 bases and 0 bases respectively, with 11 bases between them. The CDR3 loop spans 15 amino acids. The chain's CDR3 is CASSTGTTTNEKLFF. The CDR3 nucleotides are TGTGCCAGCTCCACGGGGACTACAACTAATGAAAAACTGTTTTTT.

The rearrangement uses TRBV5-1 and TRBJ1-4; 8 nucleotides line up with TRBD1. With 5 bases clipped from V and 5 bases from J, the junction kept 5 bases outside the gene matches. The CDR3 has 14 residues. Germline CDR1 SGHRS, CDR2 YFSETQ. Here the CDR3 DNA reads TGCGCCAGCAGGACGAGGGACAGGAATGAAAAACTGTTTTTT. Residues: CASRTRDRNEKLFF.